This T cell receptor (beta chain) comes out of a study of T cells in Graves' hyperthyroidism and ophthalmopathy. Amplified TCR beta CDR3 regions came from RNA transcripts. Primed by the HTBI set, a first-round RT-PCR was run on the TCR CDR3. MiXCR, applied by TCRdb to the multiplex PCR reads, yields one record per CDR3 protein. Of some 600,000 distinct CDR3 sequences listed, 35% to 55% are singletons. The CDR3 sequence is 13 residues long. Germline CDR1 SQVTM, CDR2 ANQGSEA. The trim removed 8 bases at V and 8 bases at J, leaving 12 bases unmatched. No progression to ophthalmopathy during 18 months of follow-up defined stable disease. The diagnostic basis comprised clinical symptoms, serum thyroxine and TRAb, thyroid ultrasound and orbital computed tomography.

The sequencing input was peripheral blood or thyroid tissue (not recorded which). This clonotype was obtained from a woman aged 18-30 years with Graves' hyperthyroidism. The V and J genes are TRBV29-1 and TRBJ1-2; TRBD1 matches 9 bases. The CDR3 loop is CSPLTGGEGGYTF. DNA of the CDR3: TGCAGCCCGCTGACAGGGGGGGAAGGGGGCTACACCTTC.